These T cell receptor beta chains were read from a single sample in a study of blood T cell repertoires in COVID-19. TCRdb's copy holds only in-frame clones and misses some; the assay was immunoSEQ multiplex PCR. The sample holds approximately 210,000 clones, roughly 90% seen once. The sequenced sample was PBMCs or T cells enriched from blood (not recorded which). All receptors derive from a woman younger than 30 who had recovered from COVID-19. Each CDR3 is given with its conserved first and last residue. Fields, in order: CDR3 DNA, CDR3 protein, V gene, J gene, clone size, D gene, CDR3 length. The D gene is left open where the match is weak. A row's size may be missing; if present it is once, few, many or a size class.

DNA: TGCGCCAGCAGCATACAGGGAGTAGCCTACGAGCAGTACTTC
CDR3: CASSIQGVAYEQYF
V: TRBV5-1
J: TRBJ2-7
size: -
D: -
length: 14

DNA: TGTGCCAGTAGTAGGGCAGACCTATATAGCAATCAGCCCCAGCATTTT
CDR3: CASSRADLYSNQPQHF
V: TRBV19
J: TRBJ1-5
size: -
D: -
length: 16

DNA: TGTGCCAGCAGCCCAGATCGGGGTAGCAATCAGCCCCAGCATTTT
CDR3: CASSPDRGSNQPQHF
V: TRBV3-1/TRBV3-2
J: TRBJ1-5
size: -
D: -
length: 15

DNA: TGTGCCAGCAGTACAGGGCGCAAATGGAATCAGCCCCAGCATTTT
CDR3: CASSTGRKWNQPQHF
V: TRBV6-6
J: TRBJ1-5
size: many
D: -
length: 15

DNA: TGTGCCAGCAGCCAAGACCTGACAGGGTCAAGGGAAAAACTGTTTTTT
CDR3: CASSQDLTGSREKLFF
V: TRBV3-1/TRBV3-2
J: TRBJ1-4
size: -
D: TRBD1
length: 16

DNA: TGTGCCAGCAGCTTATTAGCGGGCAATGAGCAGTTCTTC
CDR3: CASSLLAGNEQFF
V: TRBV7-2
J: TRBJ2-1
size: -
D: TRBD2
length: 13

DNA: TGTGCCAGCGGCCGGGACAGGGATCAGCCCCAGCATTTT
CDR3: CASGRDRDQPQHF
V: TRBV5-8
J: TRBJ1-5
size: few
D: TRBD1
length: 13

DNA: TGTGCCAGCAGCTTGGACAGGTCGCGGGGTGAGCAGTTCTTC
CDR3: CASSLDRSRGEQFF
V: TRBV5-5
J: TRBJ2-1
size: few
D: -
length: 14

DNA: TGCAGTGCCAACAGGGGGGAGACCCAGTACTTC
CDR3: CSANRGETQYF
V: TRBV20-1
J: TRBJ2-5
size: -
D: TRBD1
length: 11

DNA: TGTGCCAGCAGCTTGTCAGGCAGGGTGATTAAAGACACCATATATTTT
CDR3: CASSLSGRVIKDTIYF
V: TRBV5-5
J: TRBJ1-3
size: -
D: -
length: 16

DNA: TGTGCCATCGACAGTCCGAGCTCCTACGAGCAGTACTTC
CDR3: CAIDSPSSYEQYF
V: TRBV28
J: TRBJ2-7
size: -
D: -
length: 13

DNA: TGTGCCAGCAGCCCGATGACAGGGACCAACGAGCAGTACTTC
CDR3: CASSPMTGTNEQYF
V: TRBV14
J: TRBJ2-7
size: -
D: TRBD1
length: 14

DNA: TGTGCCAGCCATGGAGCGGGCCACTCCTACGAGCAGTACTTC
CDR3: CASHGAGHSYEQYF
V: TRBV5-4
J: TRBJ2-7
size: -
D: -
length: 14

DNA: TGTGCCAGCAAGGAGGGGGCCACTACCTTCTATGGCTACACCTTC
CDR3: CASKEGATTFYGYTF
V: TRBV6-5
J: TRBJ1-2
size: -
D: TRBD1
length: 15

DNA: TGTGCCAGCAGTCCGGGACAGAGCAATGAGCAGTTCTTC
CDR3: CASSPGQSNEQFF
V: TRBV11-3
J: TRBJ2-1
size: -
D: TRBD1
length: 13

DNA: TGCGCCAGCACCCCCGGGACAGGGGTCCGAATTCACTACGAGCAGTACTTC
CDR3: CASTPGTGVRIHYEQYF
V: TRBV5-1
J: TRBJ2-7
size: once
D: TRBD1
length: 17

DNA: TGTGCCATCAGTGATCTGGGGGGTGGGGCCAACGTCCTGACTTTC
CDR3: CAISDLGGGANVLTF
V: TRBV10-3
J: TRBJ2-6
size: -
D: -
length: 15

DNA: TGTGCCAGCAGTGTGCTGAGTCCCGCAGATACGCAGTATTTT
CDR3: CASSVLSPADTQYF
V: TRBV2
J: TRBJ2-3
size: -
D: -
length: 14

DNA: TGTGCCAGCAGCTTGACGGACAGGGAGACTGAAGCTTTCTTT
CDR3: CASSLTDRETEAFF
V: TRBV7-9
J: TRBJ1-1
size: -
D: TRBD1
length: 14

DNA: TGTGCCAGCAGTTCACCACAGGGATCGGGGCAAGAGACCCAGTACTTC
CDR3: CASSSPQGSGQETQYF
V: TRBV28
J: TRBJ2-5
size: -
D: -
length: 16

DNA: TGTGCCTGGAACACTGCAGGGGTGTATTATAATTCACCCCTCCACTTT
CDR3: CAWNTAGVYYNSPLHF
V: TRBV30
J: TRBJ1-6
size: -
D: -
length: 16

DNA: TGTGCCAGCAGTGAAGGGGACTCTTACAATGAGCAGTTCTTC
CDR3: CASSEGDSYNEQFF
V: TRBV6-1
J: TRBJ2-1
size: -
D: -
length: 14

DNA: TGCAGCGTTGAAGTTTGGCAGAAGAACACTGAAGCTTTCTTT
CDR3: CSVEVWQKNTEAFF
V: TRBV29-1
J: TRBJ1-1
size: few
D: -
length: 14

DNA: TGTGCCAGCAGTGAAAGCCGGACAGAAATGTTCTTC
CDR3: CASSESRTEMFF
V: TRBV6-1
J: TRBJ2-1
size: -
D: -
length: 12

DNA: TGCAGCGTTGAAAGGGAGTTGAACACTGAAGCTTTCTTT
CDR3: CSVERELNTEAFF
V: TRBV29-1
J: TRBJ1-1
size: few
D: -
length: 13

DNA: TGTGCCAGCAGTTTTCAGGGGACACGGCCCTATGGCTACACCTTC
CDR3: CASSFQGTRPYGYTF
V: TRBV27
J: TRBJ1-2
size: -
D: -
length: 15

DNA: TGCGCCAGCTCCGGGGGGGGAGAGGGAAAACTGTTTTTT
CDR3: CASSGGGEGKLFF
V: TRBV5-1
J: TRBJ1-4
size: -
D: -
length: 13

DNA: TGTGCCAGCAGCTTGTATGGGGGCGGTAATCAGCCCCAGCATTTT
CDR3: CASSLYGGGNQPQHF
V: TRBV5-5
J: TRBJ1-5
size: -
D: -
length: 15

DNA: TGTGCCAGCAAGCTAGGGGTGGATGAGCAGTTCTTC
CDR3: CASKLGVDEQFF
V: TRBV12-3/TRBV12-4
J: TRBJ2-1
size: few
D: -
length: 12

DNA: TGTGCCAGCAGCCAAGACAGGGGCCATTCACCCCTCCACTTT
CDR3: CASSQDRGHSPLHF
V: TRBV4-2
J: TRBJ1-6
size: -
D: -
length: 14

DNA: TGTGCCAGCAGTGGTAGGTTAGCGGGGGTTGAGCAGTTCTTC
CDR3: CASSGRLAGVEQFF
V: TRBV27
J: TRBJ2-1
size: -
D: TRBD2
length: 14

DNA: TGTGCCAGCAGTTTAGGTCAGAACTATGGCTACACCTTC
CDR3: CASSLGQNYGYTF
V: TRBV12-3/TRBV12-4
J: TRBJ1-2
size: -
D: -
length: 13

DNA: TGTGCCAGCAGTTTGAAACCGGGACAGGCATCCGGCTACACCTTC
CDR3: CASSLKPGQASGYTF
V: TRBV27
J: TRBJ1-2
size: -
D: TRBD1
length: 15

DNA: TGTGCCAGTAGTTTGTCGGAGGGTACTGAAGCTTTCTTT
CDR3: CASSLSEGTEAFF
V: TRBV19
J: TRBJ1-1
size: -
D: -
length: 13

DNA: TGTGCCAGCAGCACCGGCAAGGGGCTGTTTTTT
CDR3: CASSTGKGLFF
V: TRBV28
J: TRBJ1-4
size: once
D: -
length: 11

DNA: TGTGCCAGCAGCCCCCGGACTAGCGGGATCTACGAGCAGTACTTC
CDR3: CASSPRTSGIYEQYF
V: TRBV7-9
J: TRBJ2-7
size: once
D: TRBD2
length: 15

DNA: TGTGCCACCAGTGATTCACGGACAGGGGGCACATATGGCTACACCTTC
CDR3: CATSDSRTGGTYGYTF
V: TRBV24-1
J: TRBJ1-2
size: -
D: TRBD1
length: 16

DNA: TGTGCCACTACTAGCGGGGGGGGCGAAGATACGCAGTATTTT
CDR3: CATTSGGGEDTQYF
V: TRBV10-3
J: TRBJ2-3
size: -
D: TRBD2
length: 14

DNA: TGCGCCAGCAGCCAAGATCCGGCAGGGCTGAACACCGGGGAGCTGTTTTTT
CDR3: CASSQDPAGLNTGELFF
V: TRBV4-1
J: TRBJ2-2
size: -
D: -
length: 17

DNA: TGTGCCAGCAGTGAGTTCACTAGCTCGGGCAATCAGCCCCAGCATTTT
CDR3: CASSEFTSSGNQPQHF
V: TRBV2
J: TRBJ1-5
size: -
D: -
length: 16

DNA: TGTGCCAGCAGCCCAGGGGACAGTTTTGGCGAGCAGTACTTC
CDR3: CASSPGDSFGEQYF
V: TRBV9
J: TRBJ2-7
size: -
D: TRBD1
length: 14

DNA: TGTGCCATCAGTCTCGTGGCAGGGGGCACAGATACGCAGTATTTT
CDR3: CAISLVAGGTDTQYF
V: TRBV10-3
J: TRBJ2-3
size: -
D: -
length: 15

DNA: TGTGCCAGCAGCTTAGATCGCGGGGAGCTGTTTTTT
CDR3: CASSLDRGELFF
V: TRBV7-9
J: TRBJ2-2
size: -
D: -
length: 12

DNA: TGTGCCAGCAGTGAATGGCAGTTGAACACTGAAGCTTTCTTT
CDR3: CASSEWQLNTEAFF
V: TRBV2
J: TRBJ1-1
size: -
D: -
length: 14

DNA: TGTGCCAGCAGCTTAGTAAGCGGGGGTTTAACAGATACGCAGTATTTT
CDR3: CASSLVSGGLTDTQYF
V: TRBV7-2
J: TRBJ2-3
size: -
D: TRBD2
length: 16

DNA: TGTGCCAGCAGCCAACAAAGAAGCCCGGGGTGTGAATCCTACGAGCAGTACTTC
CDR3: CASSQQRSPGCESYEQYF
V: TRBV14
J: TRBJ2-7
size: -
D: -
length: 18

DNA: TGTGCCAGCAGCGAGACCGGGATCAATGAAAAACTGTTTTTT
CDR3: CASSETGINEKLFF
V: TRBV9
J: TRBJ1-4
size: -
D: -
length: 14